Reported below is one T cell receptor (beta chain). This sample was taken from a study of T-cell memory formation after mild COVID-19. TCRdb reprocessed the 5' RACE reads with MiXCR, giving one entry per CDR3 protein. The table includes about 130,000 distinct CDR3 sequences, about 5.9% detected once. The CDR3 is made up of 18 amino acids. Germline CDR1 and CDR2: ENHRY and SYGVKD. V shed 6 bases, J shed 5 bases, and the junction held 17 bases outside the gene matches. The J gene is TRBJ2-3, the V gene TRBV10-3; TRBD2 aligns across 10 bases. The TCR comes from an adult woman who had mild COVID-19 (a few samples of this study predate the infection). Cell type and time point are not known. The specimen sequenced was PBMCs or a T cell subset sorted from them (not recorded which). For the CDR3, the DNA is TGTGCCATCAGGAACAACGCTATCCCTAGCGGGGGACAAGATACGCAGTATTTT. Protein sequence: CAIRNNAIPSGGQDTQYF.